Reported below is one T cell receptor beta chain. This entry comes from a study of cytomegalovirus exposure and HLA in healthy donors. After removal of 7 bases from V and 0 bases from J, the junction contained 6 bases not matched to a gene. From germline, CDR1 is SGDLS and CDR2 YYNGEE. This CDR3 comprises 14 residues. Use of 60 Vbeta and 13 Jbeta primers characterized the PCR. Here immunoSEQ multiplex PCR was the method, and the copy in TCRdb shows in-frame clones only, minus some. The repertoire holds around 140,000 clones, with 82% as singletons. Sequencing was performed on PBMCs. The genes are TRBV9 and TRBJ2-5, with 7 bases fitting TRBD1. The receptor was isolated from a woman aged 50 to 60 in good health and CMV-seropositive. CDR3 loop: CASSLRGNQETQYF. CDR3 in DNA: TGTGCCAGCTCACTCAGGGGGAACCAAGAGACCCAGTACTTC.